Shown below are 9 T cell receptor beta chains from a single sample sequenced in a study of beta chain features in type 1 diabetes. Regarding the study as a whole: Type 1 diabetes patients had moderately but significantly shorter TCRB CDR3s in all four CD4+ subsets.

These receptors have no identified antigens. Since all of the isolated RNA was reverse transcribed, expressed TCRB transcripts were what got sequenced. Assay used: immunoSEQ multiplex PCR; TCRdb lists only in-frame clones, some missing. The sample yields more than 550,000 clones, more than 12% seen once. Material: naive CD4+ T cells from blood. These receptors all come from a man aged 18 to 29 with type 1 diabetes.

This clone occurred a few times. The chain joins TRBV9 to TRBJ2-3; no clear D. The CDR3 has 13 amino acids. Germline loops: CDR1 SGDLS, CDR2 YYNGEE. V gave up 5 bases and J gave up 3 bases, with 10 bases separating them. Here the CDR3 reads CASRPDVTDTQYF. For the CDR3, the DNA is TGTGCCAGCAGACCGGACGTTACAGATACGCAGTATTTT.

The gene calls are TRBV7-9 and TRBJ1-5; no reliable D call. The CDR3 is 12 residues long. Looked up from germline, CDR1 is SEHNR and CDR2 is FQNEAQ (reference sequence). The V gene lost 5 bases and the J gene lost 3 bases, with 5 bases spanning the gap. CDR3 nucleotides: TGTGCCAGCAGCCCGATCAATCAGCCCCAGCATTTT. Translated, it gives CASSPINQPQHF.

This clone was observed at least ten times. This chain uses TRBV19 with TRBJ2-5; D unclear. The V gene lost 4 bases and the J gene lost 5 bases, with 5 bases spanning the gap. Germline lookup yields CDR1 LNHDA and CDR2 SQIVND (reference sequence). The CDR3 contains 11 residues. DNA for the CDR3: TGTGCCAGTAGTACCAGGGAGACCCAGTACTTC. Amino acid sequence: CASSTRETQYF.

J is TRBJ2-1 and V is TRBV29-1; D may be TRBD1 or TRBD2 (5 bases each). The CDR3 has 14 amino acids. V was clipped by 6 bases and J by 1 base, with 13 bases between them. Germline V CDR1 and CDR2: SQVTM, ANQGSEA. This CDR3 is CSVGRRTSYNEQFF. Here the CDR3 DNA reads TGCAGCGTGGGACGTAGGACTTCCTACAATGAGCAGTTCTTC.

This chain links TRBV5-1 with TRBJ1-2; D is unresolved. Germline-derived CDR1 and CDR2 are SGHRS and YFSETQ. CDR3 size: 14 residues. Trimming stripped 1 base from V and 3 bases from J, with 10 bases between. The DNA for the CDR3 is TGCGCCAGCAGCTTGACCGCGACTGACTATGGCTACACCTTC. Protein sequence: CASSLTATDYGYTF.

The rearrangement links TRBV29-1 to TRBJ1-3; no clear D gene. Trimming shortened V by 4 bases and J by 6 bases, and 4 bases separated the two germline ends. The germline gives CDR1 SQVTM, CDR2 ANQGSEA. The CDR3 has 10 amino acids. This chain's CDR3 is CSVGTNTIYF. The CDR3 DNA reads TGCAGCGTTGGGACAAACACCATATATTTT. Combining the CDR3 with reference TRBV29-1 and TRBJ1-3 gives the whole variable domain SAVISQKPSRDICQRGTSLTIQCQVDSQVTMMFWYRQQPGQSLTLIATANQGSEATYESGFVIDKFPISRPNLTFSTLTVSNMSPEDSSIYLCSVGTNTIYFGEGSWLTVV.

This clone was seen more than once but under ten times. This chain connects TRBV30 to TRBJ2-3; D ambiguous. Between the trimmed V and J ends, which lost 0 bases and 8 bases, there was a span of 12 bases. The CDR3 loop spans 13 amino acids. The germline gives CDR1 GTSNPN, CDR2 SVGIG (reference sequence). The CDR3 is CAWSVGGVGTQYF. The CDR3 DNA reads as TGTGCCTGGAGTGTAGGTGGAGTAGGTACGCAGTATTTT.

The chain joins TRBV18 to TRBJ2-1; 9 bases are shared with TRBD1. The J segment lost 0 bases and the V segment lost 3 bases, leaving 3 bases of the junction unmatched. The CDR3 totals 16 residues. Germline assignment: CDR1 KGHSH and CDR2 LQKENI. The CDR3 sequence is CASSPDRGYSYNEQFF. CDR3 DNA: TGTGCCAGCTCACCCGACAGGGGGTACTCCTACAATGAGCAGTTCTTC.

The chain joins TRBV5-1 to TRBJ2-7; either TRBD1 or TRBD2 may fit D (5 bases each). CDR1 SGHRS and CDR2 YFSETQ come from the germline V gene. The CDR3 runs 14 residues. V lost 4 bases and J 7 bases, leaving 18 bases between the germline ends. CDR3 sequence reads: CASSPGAPSREQYF. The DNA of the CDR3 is TGCGCCAGCAGCCCCGGGGCACCCTCTAGGGAGCAGTACTTC.